These 15 T cell receptor beta chains were sequenced from one sample in a study of T cell responses to AZD1222 COVID-19 vaccine. The repertoire was sequenced with immunoSEQ multiplex PCR; TCRdb's copy has only in-frame clones and lacks some. Of 15,000 to 20,000 clones in the sample, roughly 79% are singletons; the top ten hold around 20%. The material was peripheral blood, obtained 28 days after the second AZD1222 dose. The receptor source for this set is an adult who received the AZD1222 COVID-19 vaccine.

The V call is TRBV27, the J call TRBJ1-5; tentative D call: TRBD1 (5 bases). Germline V CDR1 and CDR2: MNHEY, SMNVEV (reference sequence). The CDR3 has 14 residues. Trimming cost V 2 bases and J 7 bases, with 12 bases left between them. The CDR3 loop is CASSLVQGEQPQHF. DNA of the CDR3: TGTGCCAGCAGTTTAGTTCAGGGAGAGCAGCCCCAGCATTTT.

The chain joins TRBV10-3 to TRBJ2-7, with 8 positions matching TRBD2. The J segment lost 0 bases and the V segment lost 10 bases, leaving 8 bases of the junction unmatched. The CDR3 covers 14 residues. The germline V gene has CDR1 ENHRY and CDR2 SYGVKD. CDR3 nucleotide sequence: TGTGCCACCCGGGGGGGGTCAAGCTCCTACGAGCAGTACTTC. Translating it yields CATRGGSSSYEQYF.

The rearrangement uses TRBV2 and TRBJ1-4; 9 nucleotides line up with TRBD1. Germline values: CDR1 SNHLY, CDR2 FYNNEI. Germline trimming cut 5 bases from V and 5 bases from J; bases unmatched to any gene: 6. The CDR3 runs 15 residues. CDR3 coding DNA: TGTGCCAGCAGTCTTAACAGGGGGCTGAATGAAAAACTGTTTTTT. This encodes CASSLNRGLNEKLFF. Full variable domain (remainder filled in from reference TRBV2 and TRBJ1-4): EPEVTQTPSHQVTQMGQEVILRCVPISNHLYFYWYRQILGQKVEFLVSFYNNEISEKSEIFDDQFSVERPDGSNFTLKIRSTKLEDSAMYFCASSLNRGLNEKLFFGSGTQLSVL.

V is TRBV4-2 and J is TRBJ1-2; D is uncertain. This CDR3 comprises 18 residues. Trimming removed 0 bases at V and 2 bases at J, with 19 bases between. Germline V lookup: CDR1 LGHNA, CDR2 YNFKEQ. CDR3 loop: CASSQDYIQPLSNYGYTF. The CDR3 DNA follows: TGTGCCAGCAGCCAAGATTACATACAGCCACTTTCAAACTATGGCTACACCTTC.

The chain links TRBV4-1 to TRBJ1-2; D is unresolved. The CDR3 extends over 17 amino acids. V was cut by 0 bases and J by 8 bases, with 22 bases left in between. CDR1 and CDR2 (germline): MGHRA, YSYEKL. CDR3 residues: CASSQERSTRRGYGYTF. CDR3 coding DNA: TGCGCCAGCAGCCAAGAAAGGAGCACAAGGAGAGGATACGGCTACACCTTC.

In its sample, this clone was seen once. CDR3 sequence: CAISDDGTGEANYGYTF. DNA for the CDR3: TGTGCCATCAGTGACGACGGTACAGGAGAAGCTAACTATGGCTACACCTTC. The chain employs TRBV10-3 and TRBJ1-2; possible D gene TRBD1, 5 bases. Looked up from germline, CDR1 is ENHRY and CDR2 is SYGVKD. The CDR3 is 17 amino acids. Trimming left V 3 bases short and J 0 bases short, with 17 bases between.

This sequence joins TRBV7-8 and TRBJ2-1; tentative D call: TRBD2 (6 bases). Germline CDR1 SGHVS, CDR2 FQNEAQ. The V end lost 3 bases, the J end lost 0 bases, and 9 bases lay between the germline ends. This CDR3 is 15 amino acids long. CDR3 sequence: CASSFGTASYNEQFF. The CDR3 DNA follows: TGTGCCAGCAGCTTCGGGACTGCCTCCTACAATGAGCAGTTCTTC.

The genes are TRBV4-1 and TRBJ1-5, with D uncertain. The CDR3 spans 15 residues. Trimming stripped 0 bases from V and 3 bases from J, with 9 bases between. The V gene's germline CDR1 is MGHRA and CDR2 YSYEKL. Here the CDR3 DNA reads TGCGCCAGCAGCCAAGAAGGGAACTCCAATCAGCCCCAGCATTTT. It encodes CASSQEGNSNQPQHF.

V usage is TRBV19 and J usage is TRBJ1-5; possibly TRBD1 for D (5 bases). Deletions cut 10 bases from V and 1 base from J, with 14 bases between. CDR1 LNHDA and CDR2 SQIVND come from the germline V gene (reference sequence). The CDR3 has 14 amino acids. The CDR3 sequence is CATGGRQSNQPQHF. For the CDR3, the DNA is TGTGCCACCGGGGGTCGGCAAAGCAATCAGCCCCAGCATTTT.

The rearrangement joins TRBV6-5 to TRBJ1-2; no firm D call. Trimming took off 2 bases at V and 3 bases at J, with 16 bases between the two ends. CDR1 is MNHEY, CDR2 SVGAGI, per germline. This CDR3 region has 16 residues. CDR3 DNA: TGTGCCAGCAGTTACCGAAGTCTCTGGCAGGACTATGGCTACACCTTC. Translation: CASSYRSLWQDYGYTF.

This chain uses TRBV4-2 with TRBJ2-1; TRBD2 matches at 12 bases. Germline CDR1 LGHNA, CDR2 YNFKEQ. This CDR3 is 16 amino acids long. V was clipped by 1 base and J by 5 bases; unmatched bases: 3. DNA of the CDR3: TGTGCCAGCAGCCAAGCACTAGCGGGAGGCGACAATGAGCAGTTCTTC. Its protein product is CASSQALAGGDNEQFF.

The CDR3 DNA sequence: TGCGCCAGCAGCAAGACGACAGGGGGCAATCAGCCCCAGCATTTT. Encoded protein: CASSKTTGGNQPQHF. The chain uses TRBV5-1 and TRBJ1-5; 8 bases fit TRBD1. The CDR3 loop spans 15 amino acids. J gave up 2 bases and V 4 bases, and 5 bases lay outside the gene matches. Per germline, CDR1 SGHRS and CDR2 YFSETQ.

The chain uses TRBV6-2 or TRBV6-3 and TRBJ2-7; 10 nucleotides agree with TRBD2. CDR1 is MNHEY, CDR2 SVGEGT, per germline. The CDR3 contains 17 residues. J gave up 1 base and V 4 bases, and 10 bases lay outside the gene matches. The chain's CDR3 is CASSFRLAGRISYEQYF. The CDR3 DNA sequence: TGTGCCAGCAGTTTCCGACTAGCGGGCCGTATTTCCTACGAGCAGTACTTC.

The chain carries TRBV11-2 and TRBJ1-3; D not resolved. There are 16 residues in the CDR3. Per the germline V gene, CDR1 is SGHAT and CDR2 is FQNNGV. The germline V and J ends were trimmed by 5 bases and 4 bases, with 18 bases remaining between them. The CDR3 loop reads CASSSSITERGNTIYF. The CDR3 DNA follows: TGTGCCAGCAGCAGTAGCATCACAGAGAGAGGAAACACCATATATTTT.

This clone has a single count. The rearrangement links TRBV9 to TRBJ2-3, with D maybe TRBD2 (5 bases). The CDR3 is 15 amino acids. Trimming cost V 1 base and J 0 bases, with 9 bases left between them. The germline CDR1 and CDR2 sequences are SGDLS and YYNGEE. CDR3 nucleotides: TGTGCCAGCAGCGTACGGCGGACTAGCACAGATACGCAGTATTTT. This sequence encodes CASSVRRTSTDTQYF.